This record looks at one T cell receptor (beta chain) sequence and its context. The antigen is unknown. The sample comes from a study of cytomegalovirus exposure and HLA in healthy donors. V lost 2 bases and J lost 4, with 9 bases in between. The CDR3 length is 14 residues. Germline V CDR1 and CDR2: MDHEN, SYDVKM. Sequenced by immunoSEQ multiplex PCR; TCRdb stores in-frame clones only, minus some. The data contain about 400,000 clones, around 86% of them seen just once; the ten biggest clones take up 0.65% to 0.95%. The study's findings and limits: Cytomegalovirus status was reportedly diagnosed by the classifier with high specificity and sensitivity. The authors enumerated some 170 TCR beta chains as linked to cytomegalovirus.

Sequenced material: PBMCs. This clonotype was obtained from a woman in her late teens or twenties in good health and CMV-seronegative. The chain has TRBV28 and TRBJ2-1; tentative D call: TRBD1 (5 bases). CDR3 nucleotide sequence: TGTGCCAGCAGTTTACCCGACAGTTACAATGAGCAGTTCTTC. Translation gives CASSLPDSYNEQFF.